These 30 T cell receptor beta chains came from one sample sequenced in a study of shared clonotypes between healthy human individuals. Generated by immunoSEQ multiplex PCR, the TCRdb table keeps only in-frame clones and is missing some. The top ten hold roughly 0.45% of the sample, which has approximately 1.4 million clones, 95% to 99% seen once. The sequenced sample consisted of naive CD4+ T cells sorted from blood. Subset defined: CD45RA+ positively selected. The origin of the receptors is a man aged 30-40 years in good health.

The chain recombines TRBV25-1 with TRBJ2-1, with 7 bases lining up with TRBD2. This CDR3 contains 16 residues. V was pared by 6 bases and J by 8 bases, with 16 bases of the junction left unmatched. CDR1 MGHDK and CDR2 SYGVNS come from the germline V gene. CDR3 sequence: CASSRKREVPGDEQFF. The CDR3 coding sequence is TGTGCCAGCAGCCGGAAACGGGAGGTCCCGGGGGATGAGCAGTTCTTC.

V is TRBV29-1 and J is TRBJ1-4; D call uncertain. This CDR3 contains 13 residues. Germline CDR1 is SQVTM and CDR2 is ANQGSEA. Trimming pared 4 bases from V and 7 bases from J, leaving 13 bases between. The CDR3 loop is CSVVGVKGEKLFF. As DNA, the CDR3 is TGCAGCGTTGTAGGTGTGAAAGGTGAAAAACTGTTTTTT.

V and J are TRBV9 and TRBJ1-1; 10 bases agree with TRBD1. The CDR3 runs to 15 residues. CDR1 and CDR2 from the germline V gene are SGDLS and YYNGEE. V trimming: 2 bases; J trimming: 4 bases; junction bases outside the gene matches: 5. The CDR3, as DNA: TGTGCCAGCAGCGTTCGGACAGGGGGTTTCACTGAAGCTTTCTTT. It encodes CASSVRTGGFTEAFF.

The chain joins TRBV6-5 to TRBJ1-1; 9 nucleotides line up with TRBD1. V lost 4 bases, J lost 4 bases, and 4 bases stayed unmatched. This CDR3 comprises 14 residues. Germline loops: CDR1 MNHEY, CDR2 SVGAGI. The CDR3 nucleotides are TGTGCCAGCAGTTCGACAGGGGGGGTCACTGAAGCTTTCTTT. Protein product: CASSSTGGVTEAFF.

V is TRBV4-1 and J is TRBJ2-2, with 9 bases fitting TRBD2. The length of the CDR3 is 15 residues. The trim removed 7 bases at V and 4 bases at J, leaving 7 bases unmatched. Germline loops: CDR1 MGHRA, CDR2 YSYEKL. CDR3 residues: CASMGAGGRTGELFF. CDR3 DNA sequence: TGCGCCAGCATGGGAGCGGGAGGACGCACCGGGGAGCTGTTTTTT.

The chain has TRBV13 and TRBJ2-3, with TRBD2 identical over 9 bases. Per the germline V gene, CDR1 is PRHDT and CDR2 is FYEKMQ (reference sequence). Unmatched junction bases numbered 18, after V lost 5 bases and J lost 3 bases. The CDR3 totals 19 residues. CDR3 protein: CASSLRDAGGPGLTDTQYF. CDR3 coding DNA: TGTGCCAGCAGCCTACGCGACGCGGGAGGGCCGGGTTTGACAGATACGCAGTATTTT.

This sequence joins TRBV7-2 and TRBJ2-7; 8 bases line up with TRBD1. Germline V gives CDR1 SGHTA, CDR2 FQGNSA. The CDR3 runs 14 residues. V was clipped by 4 bases and J by 3 bases; unmatched bases: 5. Written as DNA, the CDR3 is TGTGCCAGCAGCTCCGGGACAGGAGACTACGAGCAGTACTTC. Protein product: CASSSGTGDYEQYF. The full variable domain, completed using reference TRBV7-2 and TRBJ2-7, is GAGVSQSPSNKVTEKGKDVELRCDPISGHTALYWYRQSLGQGLEFLIYFQGNSAPDKSGLPSDRFSAERTGGSVSTLTIQRTQQEDSAVYLCASSSGTGDYEQYFGPGTRLTVT.

The V call is TRBV5-1, the J call TRBJ1-1; no firm D call. This CDR3 comprises 13 residues. Germline CDR1 reads SGHRS; CDR2 reads YFSETQ. Trimming removed 2 bases at V and 1 base at J, with 6 bases between. CDR3 nucleotides: TGCGCCAGCAGCTTTGACCCGAACACTGAAGCTTTCTTT. Translating gives CASSFDPNTEAFF.

The rearrangement uses TRBV5-4 and TRBJ2-1; D may correspond to TRBD1 or TRBD2 (7 bases each). CDR1 is SGHNT, CDR2 YYREEE, per germline (reference sequence). Trimming removed 3 bases at V and 6 bases at J, with 16 bases between. This CDR3 spans 15 amino acids. The CDR3 nucleotides read TGTGCCAGCAGCTCGGCGGGGGACAGCTCCAATGAGCAGTTCTTC. This gives the protein CASSSAGDSSNEQFF.

The gene calls are TRBV14 and TRBJ2-2; TRBD1 matches at 9 bases. CDR3 length equals 16 residues. V lost 5 bases and J lost 3; bases outside the gene matches: 7. Per germline, CDR1 SGHDN and CDR2 FVKESK. The DNA for the CDR3 is TGTGCCAGCAGCATACGAAGGACAGGGGACACCGGGGAGCTGTTTTTT. Its protein is CASSIRRTGDTGELFF.

The CDR3 DNA sequence: TGTGCCAGCAGTGCAGCAAACACCGGGGAGCTGTTTTTT. Translated: CASSAANTGELFF. V gene TRBV6-4 combines with J gene TRBJ2-2; D gene unclear. This CDR3 spans 13 amino acids. The ends were cut back, 4 bases at V and 2 bases at J, with 5 bases in the middle. The germline V gene encodes CDR1 MRHNA and CDR2 SNTAGT.

The chain uses TRBV6-1 and TRBJ2-7, with no clear D. Trimming stripped 5 bases from V and 5 bases from J, with 16 bases between. The CDR3 sequence is 14 residues long. Germline loops: CDR1 MNHNS, CDR2 SASEGT. Here the CDR3 DNA reads TGTGCCAGCAGTTTGACCCTTAGAGCGCACGAGCAGTACTTC. It encodes CASSLTLRAHEQYF.

V gene TRBV27 combines with J gene TRBJ2-1, with D perhaps TRBD1 (7 bases). In germline, CDR1 is MNHEY, CDR2 SMNVEV (reference sequence). Trimming stripped 6 bases from V and 7 bases from J, with 22 bases between. The CDR3 is made up of 16 amino acids. CDR3 DNA sequence: TGTGCCAGCAGCCATTCACAGGGGAGGAGATTAAATGAGCAGTTCTTC. Amino acid sequence: CASSHSQGRRLNEQFF.

The chain recombines TRBV6-1 with TRBJ1-2; tentative D call: TRBD1 (5 bases). The CDR3 length is 11 residues. Trimming shortened V by 8 bases and J by 6 bases, and 10 bases separated the two germline ends. Germline loops: CDR1 MNHNS, CDR2 SASEGT. The CDR3 sequence: CASAGRDGYTF. The CDR3 bases are TGTGCCAGCGCGGGCAGGGATGGCTACACCTTC.

The rearrangement links TRBV2 to TRBJ2-7; the D is unclear. V lost 5 bases and J 7 bases, leaving 15 bases between the germline ends. The CDR3 spans 13 residues. Germline V gene lookup returns CDR1 SNHLY and CDR2 FYNNEI. The CDR3 nucleotides read TGTGCCAGCAGTCTTGGACGTGCCGGGGAGCAGTACTTC. Translated: CASSLGRAGEQYF.

This sequence joins TRBV29-1 and TRBJ2-7; D remains unclear. The CDR3 runs 15 residues. Germline CDR1 reads SQVTM; CDR2 reads ANQGSEA. Trimming removed 2 bases at V and 2 bases at J, with 16 bases between. CDR3 protein: CSVETGTVFPYEQYF. As DNA, the CDR3 is TGCAGCGTTGAAACCGGTACGGTTTTTCCCTACGAGCAGTACTTC.

DNA of the CDR3: TGTGCCAGCAGTTTCCCTCCTAGCGGGGGGTGTGACGAGCAGTACTTC. Translation gives CASSFPPSGGCDEQYF. The chain couples TRBV27 to TRBJ2-7; 11 bases are shared with TRBD2. CDR3 length: 16 residues. Looked up from germline, CDR1 is MNHEY and CDR2 is SMNVEV (reference sequence). V was clipped by 3 bases and J by 5 bases; unmatched bases: 9.

The rearrangement joins TRBV5-1 to TRBJ2-7; possibly TRBD2 for D (5 bases). V was cut by 4 bases and J by 2 bases, with 19 bases left in between. The V gene's germline CDR1 is SGHRS and CDR2 YFSETQ. The CDR3 length is 16 residues. CDR3 sequence (DNA): TGCGCCAGCAGCGAGTTGGCCTCGGGGAACACCTACGAGCAGTACTTC. It specifies CASSELASGNTYEQYF.

The chain employs TRBV5-6 and TRBJ2-2, with a possible D match to TRBD2 (6 bases). The germline CDR1 and CDR2 sequences are SGHDT and YYEEEE. V shed 4 bases and J shed 0 bases, with 13 bases lying between them. The length of the CDR3 is 16 residues. CDR3 in DNA: TGTGCCAGCAGCCCGCCGGGACTGTCGAACACCGGGGAGCTGTTTTTT. This translates into CASSPPGLSNTGELFF.

The chain is built from TRBV5-1 and TRBJ2-1, with 10 positions matching TRBD2. This CDR3 has 16 amino acids. From germline, CDR1 is SGHRS and CDR2 YFSETQ. V was clipped by 4 bases and J by 2 bases; unmatched bases: 6. Here the CDR3 reads CASSGNSGRTYNEQFF. CDR3 nucleotides: TGCGCCAGCAGCGGAAATAGCGGGAGGACCTACAATGAGCAGTTCTTC.

V gene TRBV25-1 combines with J gene TRBJ2-6; either TRBD1 or TRBD2 may supply D (5 bases each). Trimming took 5 bases from V and 0 from J, leaving 11 bases between them. Looked up from germline, CDR1 is MGHDK and CDR2 is SYGVNS. The CDR3 covers 16 residues. CDR3 residues: CASSPLGGSGANVLTF. CDR3 nucleotides: TGTGCCAGCAGTCCCCTTGGGGGCTCTGGGGCCAACGTCCTGACTTTC.

The gene calls are TRBV6-5 and TRBJ2-7; possibly TRBD1 for D (5 bases). This CDR3 is built from 15 residues. The germline V gene has CDR1 MNHEY and CDR2 SVGAGI. The V gene lost 6 bases and the J gene lost 3 bases, with 18 bases spanning the gap. The CDR3, as DNA: TGTGCCAGCAGCCGAATTGTCCAGGGAAACTACGAGCAGTACTTC. Translating gives CASSRIVQGNYEQYF.

This rearrangement joins TRBV18 to TRBJ2-7; 11 nucleotides match TRBD1. CDR1 and CDR2 (germline): KGHSH, LQKENI. The CDR3 contains 16 residues. V lost 3 bases to trimming and J lost 3 bases; unmatched junction nucleotides: 7. The CDR3 nucleotides are TGTGCCAGCTCACCTTTATCCGGGACAGGGGGCTACGAGCAGTACTTC. The encoded protein is CASSPLSGTGGYEQYF. The whole variable domain, remainder taken from reference TRBV18 and TRBJ2-7, is NAGVMQNPRHLVRRRGQEARLRCSPMKGHSHVYWYRQLPEEGLKFMVYLQKENIIDESGMPKERFSAEFPKEGPSILRIQQVVRGDSAAYFCASSPLSGTGGYEQYFGPGTRLTVT.

About this clone: At one end, the junction sequence differs from germline, possibly due to a read error. The rearrangement uses TRBV6-1 and TRBJ2-7, with a weak D call TRBD1 (6 bases). The CDR3 loop spans 16 amino acids. Germline V gives CDR1 MNHNS, CDR2 SASEGT. The CDR3: CASSQAGVPSMYEQYF. The CDR3 region has the DNA TGTGCCAGCAGTCAAGCAGGGGTCCCCTCTATGTACGAGCAGTACTTC.

This rearrangement joins TRBV30 to TRBJ1-3; D not certain. This CDR3 spans 13 amino acids. Per the germline V gene, CDR1 is GTSNPN and CDR2 is SVGIG (reference sequence). The V gene lost 0 bases and the J gene lost 3 bases, with 6 bases spanning the gap. In nucleotides, the CDR3 is TGTGCCTGGAGTGTTTCAGTTGGAAACACCATATATTTT. Protein sequence: CAWSVSVGNTIYF. The entire variable domain, with the rest obtained from reference TRBV30 and TRBJ1-3, is as follows: SQTIHQWPATLVQPVGSPLSLECTVEGTSNPNLYWYRQAAGRGLQLLFYSVGIGQISSEVPQNLSASRPQDRQFILSSKKLLLSDSGFYLCAWSVSVGNTIYFGEGSWLTVV.

V and J are TRBV4-3 and TRBJ1-4; D is undetermined. In germline, CDR1 is LGHNA, CDR2 YSLEER. V lost 1 base, J lost 0 bases, and 12 bases lay in between. This CDR3 spans 17 amino acids. The CDR3 DNA reads as TGCGCCAGCAGCCAAGCCCCTTGGGGAACAACTAATGAAAAACTGTTTTTT. Encoded protein: CASSQAPWGTTNEKLFF.

This clone appeared a single time. The chain has TRBV6-1 and TRBJ2-7; no clear D. The germline V gene has CDR1 MNHNS and CDR2 SASEGT. The CDR3 consists of 14 residues. Trimming removed 5 bases at V and 4 bases at J, with 15 bases between. The CDR3 DNA follows: TGTGCCAGCAGTCCCCAAGTCGGTACTTACGAGCAGTACTTC. Protein sequence: CASSPQVGTYEQYF.

The chain has TRBV19 and TRBJ2-1; TRBD1 matches 10 bases. Germline assignment: CDR1 LNHDA and CDR2 SQIVND (reference sequence). V was pared by 3 bases and J by 3 bases, with 5 bases of the junction left unmatched. This CDR3 has 16 residues. CDR3 protein: CASSMFWTGGYNEQFF. In DNA, the CDR3 is TGTGCCAGTAGTATGTTTTGGACAGGGGGCTACAATGAGCAGTTCTTC.

DNA for the CDR3: TGCAGCGTTGAAGTCAGTCGCCCAACTAGCCTCCCCTACGAGCAGTACTTC. Protein product: CSVEVSRPTSLPYEQYF. The chain combines TRBV29-1 with TRBJ2-7; D perhaps matches TRBD2 (6 bases). V lost 1 base to trimming and J lost 2 bases, with 21 bases between them. The V gene's germline CDR1 is SQVTM and CDR2 ANQGSEA. The CDR3 consists of 17 residues.

A remark on this clone: Other DNA sequences in the same sample also yield this CDR3. This chain uses TRBV28 with TRBJ1-2; 7 bases agree with TRBD1. CDR1 MDHEN and CDR2 SYDVKM come from the germline V gene. With V trimmed by 5 bases and J by 6 bases, 6 bases remained unmatched. This CDR3 region has 13 residues. DNA for the CDR3: TGTGCCAGCAGTAGTAGACAGGGTGATGGCTACACCTTC. The encoded protein is CASSSRQGDGYTF.